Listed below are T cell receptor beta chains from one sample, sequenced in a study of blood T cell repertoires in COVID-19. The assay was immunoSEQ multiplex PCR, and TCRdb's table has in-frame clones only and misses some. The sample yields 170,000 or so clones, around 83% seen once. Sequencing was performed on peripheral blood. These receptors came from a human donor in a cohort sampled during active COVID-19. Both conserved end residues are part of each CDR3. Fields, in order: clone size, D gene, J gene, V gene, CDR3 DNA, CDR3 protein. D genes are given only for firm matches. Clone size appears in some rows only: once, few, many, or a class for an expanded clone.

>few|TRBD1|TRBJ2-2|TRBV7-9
TGTGCCAGCAGCTCGAACAGGGGGCAAGACACCGGGGAGCTGTTTTTT
CASSSNRGQDTGELFF
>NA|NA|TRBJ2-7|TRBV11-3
TGTGCCAGCATCTCCCGCGACAGGCCCCCCGCCTACGAGCAGTACTTC
CASISRDRPPAYEQYF
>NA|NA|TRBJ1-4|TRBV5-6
TGTGCCAGCAGCTTGAACAGGGTGGTTGAAAAACTGTTTTTT
CASSLNRVVEKLFF
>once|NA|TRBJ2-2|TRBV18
TGTGCCAGCTCACCCCTGACGGGAGAGTTGACCGGGGAGCTGTTTTTT
CASSPLTGELTGELFF
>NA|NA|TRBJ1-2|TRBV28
TGTGCCAGCAGTTTGGCGGGGAAGAATGGCTACACCTTC
CASSLAGKNGYTF
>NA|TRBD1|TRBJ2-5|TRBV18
TGTGCCAGCTCACTCGGGACAGTAGGGGAGACCCAGTACTTC
CASSLGTVGETQYF
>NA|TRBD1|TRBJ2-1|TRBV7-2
TGTGCCAGCAGCCTCCGGGACAGGGGGCCGAATGAGCAGTTCTTC
CASSLRDRGPNEQFF
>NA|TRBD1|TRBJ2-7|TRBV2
TGTGCCAGCAATGGACAGGGGCGATTCTACGAGCAGTACTTC
CASNGQGRFYEQYF
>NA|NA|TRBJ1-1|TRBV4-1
TGCGCCAGCAGCCAACCGGGGGAGGTGAACACTGAAGCTTTCTTT
CASSQPGEVNTEAFF
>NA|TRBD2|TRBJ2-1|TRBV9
TGTGCCAGCAGCGTAGAGGGACTAGCGGGGGCCTACAATGAGCAGTTCTTC
CASSVEGLAGAYNEQFF
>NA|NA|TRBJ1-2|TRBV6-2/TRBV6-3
TGTGCCAGCAGTTCGGTAAATGGTGTTGGCTACACCTTC
CASSSVNGVGYTF
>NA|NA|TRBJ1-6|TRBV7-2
TGTGCCAGCAGAACGGACAGTAGGAATTCACCCCTCCACTTT
CASRTDSRNSPLHF
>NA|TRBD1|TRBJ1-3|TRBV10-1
TGCGCCAGCAGAGGGACAGCTGGAAACACCATATATTTT
CASRGTAGNTIYF
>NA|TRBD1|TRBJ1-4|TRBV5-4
TGTGCCAGCAGTAGTACCTCAGGGGGCGTATATGAAAAACTGTTTTTT
CASSSTSGGVYEKLFF
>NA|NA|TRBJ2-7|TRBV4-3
TGCGCCAGCAGCCCTACCCTTGGCAGGGGCACCTACGAGCAGTACTTC
CASSPTLGRGTYEQYF
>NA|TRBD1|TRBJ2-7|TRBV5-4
TGTGCCAGCAGCTTGGCAACAGGGGGTGCCTACGAGCAGTACTTC
CASSLATGGAYEQYF
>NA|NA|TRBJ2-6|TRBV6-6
TGTGCCAGCAGGACAGTGAGACCAAGGGGGGCCAACGTCCTGACTTTC
CASRTVRPRGANVLTF
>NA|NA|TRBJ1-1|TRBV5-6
TGTGCCAGCAGCTTAGGGGGGGCCATGAACACTGAAGCTTTCTTT
CASSLGGAMNTEAFF
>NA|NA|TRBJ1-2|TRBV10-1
TGCGCCAGCAGTGAGGAGGGGCGGGGTGGCTACACCTTC
CASSEEGRGGYTF
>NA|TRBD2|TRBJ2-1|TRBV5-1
TGCGCCAGCAGCTTGTTGACTAGCGGGAGTCTGTCGAATGAGCAGTTCTTC
CASSLLTSGSLSNEQFF
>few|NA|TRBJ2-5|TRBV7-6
TGTGCCAGCAGCTTAGGGGCAGGGTCCCAAGAGACCCAGTACTTC
CASSLGAGSQETQYF
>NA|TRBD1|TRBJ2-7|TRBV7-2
TGTGCCAGCAGCCAGGGGACAGGGAGCTCCTACGAGCAGTACTTC
CASSQGTGSSYEQYF
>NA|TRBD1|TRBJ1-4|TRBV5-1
TGCGCCAGCAGCTCAGGACAGGTCAATGAAAAACTGTTTTTT
CASSSGQVNEKLFF
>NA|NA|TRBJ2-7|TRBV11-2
TGTGCCAGCAGCGAGGAGCGGAGACCCTACGAGCAGTACTTC
CASSEERRPYEQYF
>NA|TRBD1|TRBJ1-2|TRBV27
TGTGCCAGCAGCTATCTGGACAGGGGTTATGGCTACACCTTC
CASSYLDRGYGYTF
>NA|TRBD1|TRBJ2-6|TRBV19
TGTGCCAGTAGTATAGAGAAGGGGGCGGTCGGCTCTGGGGCCAACGTCCTGACTTTC
CASSIEKGAVGSGANVLTF
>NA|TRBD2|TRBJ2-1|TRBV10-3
TGTGCCATCACCCGACTAGCGGGGGACAATGAGCAGTTCTTC
CAITRLAGDNEQFF
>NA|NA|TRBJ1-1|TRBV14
TGTGCCAGCAGAAAGTTCGGGGGGCGGGACACTGAAGCTTTCTTT
CASRKFGGRDTEAFF
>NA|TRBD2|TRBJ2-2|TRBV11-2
TGTGCCAGCAGCTTAGATAACTTACTAGCGTCCGGGGAGCTGTTTTTT
CASSLDNLLASGELFF
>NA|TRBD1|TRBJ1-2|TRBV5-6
TGTGCCAGCAGCTCGGACACAGGGGCCGGCTACACCTTC
CASSSDTGAGYTF
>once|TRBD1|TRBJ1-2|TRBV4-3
TGCGCCAGCAGCCAGACGACAGGGTTGGCCTATGGCTACACCTTC
CASSQTTGLAYGYTF
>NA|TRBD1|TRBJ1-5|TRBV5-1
TGCGCCAGCAGCCGCGGGACAGACAATCAGCCCCAGCATTTT
CASSRGTDNQPQHF
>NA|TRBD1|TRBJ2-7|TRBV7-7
TGTGCTAGCAGCGCAGGACAGGGGGCTTCCTACGAGCAGTACTTC
CASSAGQGASYEQYF